These 19 T cell receptor beta chains were sequenced from one sample in a study of CD8 T cells in ankylosing spondylitis. MiXCR, run by TCRdb on the 5' RACE reads, gives a single entry per CDR3 protein. The table has 250,000 to 400,000 distinct CDR3 sequences, approximately 10% seen once. Source material: blood, either unsorted or a sorted T cell fraction (not recorded which). The source of these receptors is a female donor with ankylosing spondylitis or in good health (not recorded which).

The chain uses TRBV5-8 and TRBJ1-2, with TRBD1 identical over 7 bases. The CDR3 loop spans 15 amino acids. From germline, CDR1 is SGHTS and CDR2 YDEGEE. After removal of 2 bases from V and 4 bases from J, the junction contained 8 bases not matched to a gene. CDR3 amino acids: CASSFSTGRPYGYTF. The CDR3 coding sequence is TGTGCCAGCAGCTTTTCGACAGGGAGGCCCTATGGCTACACCTTC.

In its sample, this clonotype was seen many times. The rearrangement uses TRBV12-3 or TRBV12-4 and TRBJ2-7; 14 bases match TRBD2. The CDR3 consists of 14 residues. V lost 5 bases, J lost 6 bases, and 3 bases stayed unmatched. The CDR3 bases are TGTGCCAGCAGTATAGGACTAGCGGGAGGCGAGCAGTACTTC. Its protein is CASSIGLAGGEQYF.

This rearrangement joins TRBV5-1 to TRBJ2-1, with TRBD2 identical over 12 bases. Germline-derived CDR1 and CDR2 are SGHRS and YFSETQ. J lost 9 bases, V lost 1 base, and 8 bases had no gene match. This CDR3 is 16 amino acids long. The CDR3 DNA is TGCGCCAGCAGCTTGACTAGCGGGGGGAGTCCGGTTGAGCAGTTCTTC. It yields the protein CASSLTSGGSPVEQFF.

This clonotype occurred a few times. The V call is TRBV6-1, the J call TRBJ2-3; 8 bases map to TRBD1. Trimming removed 10 bases from V and 4 bases from J; junction bases left unmatched: 10. This CDR3 region has 14 residues. Germline loops: CDR1 MNHNS, CDR2 SASEGT. The CDR3 sequence: CATRGRGLSDTQYF. The CDR3 DNA follows: TGTGCCACCCGGGGCAGGGGGCTATCAGATACGCAGTATTTT.

This clonotype was found many times. This sequence joins TRBV12-3 or TRBV12-4 and TRBJ2-6; D ambiguous. Trimming took off 5 bases at V and 0 bases at J, with 17 bases between the two ends. There are 18 residues in the CDR3. The DNA of the CDR3 is TGTGCCAGCAGTCAAAATCGACTGGGAAGCTCTGGGGCCAACGTCCTGACTTTC. The encoded protein is CASSQNRLGSSGANVLTF.

This clonotype came up many times. This chain connects TRBV10-3 to TRBJ1-6; TRBD1 aligns across 7 bases. CDR3 length: 18 amino acids. CDR1 and CDR2 from the germline V gene are ENHRY and SYGVKD. The V gene end was trimmed by 6 bases and the J gene end by 6 bases; junction bases not matched to a gene: 17. The CDR3, as DNA: TGTGCCATCAGGGGCGCAGGGGGGACGGACGGGAGTAATTCACCCCTCCACTTT. Translated, it gives CAIRGAGGTDGSNSPLHF.

This clonotype was seen repeatedly, ten times or more. This chain joins TRBV12-3 or TRBV12-4 and TRBJ2-7; 11 bases are shared with TRBD2. Trimming removed 3 bases from V and 0 bases from J; junction bases left unmatched: 1. The CDR3 has 15 amino acids. Here the CDR3 reads CASSLGTSGSYEQYF. The CDR3 DNA reads TGTGCCAGCAGTTTGGGGACTAGCGGCTCCTACGAGCAGTACTTC.

In this sample, this clonotype turned up once. Since a much larger clone is just one base distant, this may be a read error. The chain carries TRBV20-1 and TRBJ1-6; D not certain. CDR3 length equals 12 residues. CDR1 is DFQATT and CDR2 is SNEGSKA in the germline V gene (reference sequence). V lost 0 bases and J 19 bases, leaving 16 bases between the germline ends. CDR3 region: CSAREQPHGEHF. Written as DNA, the CDR3 is TGCAGTGCTAGAGAACAGCCACACGGAGAGCACTTT.

The gene calls are TRBV6-1 and TRBJ2-2; TRBD1 matches 10 bases. Germline CDR1 reads MNHNS; CDR2 reads SASEGT. The CDR3 is 17 amino acids. Trimming took 5 bases from V and 2 from J; bases not matched to a gene: 8. The CDR3 loop is CASSRDRGRFNTGELFF. Here the CDR3 DNA reads TGTGCCAGCAGTCGGGACAGGGGTCGATTTAACACCGGGGAGCTGTTTTTT.

Remarks on this clonotype: Given a much more abundant clone one base away, this may be a read error. This chain connects TRBV15 to TRBJ1-3; the D is unclear. The CDR3 length is 15 residues. Germline V lookup: CDR1 LNHNV, CDR2 YYDKDF (reference sequence). The CDR3 bases are TGTGCCACCAGCAGAGATCATGGACTTGGAAACACCACATATTTT. This translates into CATSRDHGLGNTTYF.

This chain joins TRBV5-1 and TRBJ2-7; possible D gene TRBD1, 6 bases. Trimming cost V 0 bases and J 7 bases, with 17 bases left between them. This CDR3 has 15 residues. Germline V CDR1 and CDR2: SGHRS, YFSETQ. The CDR3 sequence is CASSLAGQRFREQYF. CDR3 nucleotide sequence: TGCGCCAGCAGCTTGGCAGGACAGCGGTTTCGGGAGCAGTACTTC.

The chain links TRBV3-1 to TRBJ1-3, with D perhaps matching TRBD1 (5 bases). Germline V gene lookup returns CDR1 LGHDT and CDR2 YNNKEL (reference sequence). The length of the CDR3 is 15 residues. Trimming took 0 bases from V and 4 from J, leaving 10 bases between them. The CDR3 nucleotides read TGTGCCAGCAGCCAAGAGTACAGGTCCGGAAACACCATATATTTT. Its protein is CASSQEYRSGNTIYF.

This clonotype showed up many times. The chain has TRBV12-3 or TRBV12-4 and TRBJ2-1, with a weak D call TRBD2 (8 bases). Trimming cost V 6 bases and J 9 bases, with 24 bases left between them. This CDR3 is 16 amino acids long. In nucleotides, the CDR3 is TGTGCCAGCAGCCGTACAGGGGCGGGGGGACCCGGTGAGCAGTTCTTC. As protein: CASSRTGAGGPGEQFF.

Many counts were recorded for this clonotype. The chain combines TRBV5-6 with TRBJ2-1, with TRBD1 identical over 9 bases. This CDR3 has 15 residues. From germline, CDR1 is SGHDT and CDR2 YYEEEE. V gave up 3 bases and J gave up 3 bases; unmatched junction bases: 4. DNA for the CDR3: TGTGCCAGCAGCTCCCGGGACAGGGTCTACAATGAGCAGTTCTTC. It specifies CASSSRDRVYNEQFF.

This clonotype was observed many times. J is TRBJ2-3 and V is TRBV7-2; 8 bases are shared with TRBD2. The CDR3 has 13 residues. V was pared by 1 base and J by 10 bases, with 4 bases of the junction left unmatched. The V gene's germline CDR1 is SGHTA and CDR2 FQGNSA. CDR3 coding DNA: TGTGCCAGCAGCTTAGAGGGGACTAGGGCGCAGTATTTT. This gives the protein CASSLEGTRAQYF.

V is TRBV4-2 and J is TRBJ2-7; 10 bases match TRBD2. The CDR3 contains 16 residues. V was pared by 0 bases and J by 4 bases, with 6 bases of the junction left unmatched. The germline V gene has CDR1 LGHNA and CDR2 YNFKEQ. CDR3 bases: TGTGCCAGCAGCCAAGATGAGACTAGCGGGCTATACGAGCAGTACTTC. It yields the protein CASSQDETSGLYEQYF.

This clonotype has ten or more counts. This sequence joins TRBV10-3 and TRBJ2-3, with TRBD1 identical over 7 bases. In germline, CDR1 is ENHRY, CDR2 SYGVKD. There are 16 residues in the CDR3. V lost 7 bases and J lost 0; bases outside the gene matches: 10. In nucleotides, the CDR3 is TGTGCCATCACTCCAGTGTGGGACAGAAGCACAGATACGCAGTATTTT. Translation gives CAITPVWDRSTDTQYF.

This clonotype was counted ten times or more. The V gene is TRBV15, the J gene TRBJ2-5, with TRBD2 matching 8 bases. V shed 1 base and J 5 bases; nucleotides not matched to a gene: 9. This CDR3 is 16 amino acids long. The germline V gene encodes CDR1 LNHNV and CDR2 YYDKDF (reference sequence). The CDR3 DNA reads TGTGCCACCAGCAGAGCACTAGCGGAACATGAGGAGACCCAGTACTTC. Translating it yields CATSRALAEHEETQYF.

This clonotype was seen more than once but under ten times. The rearrangement joins TRBV6-1 to TRBJ2-6, with no clear D. This CDR3 is built from 16 residues. Germline V lookup: CDR1 MNHNS, CDR2 SASEGT. Trimming removed 4 bases at V and 3 bases at J, with 13 bases between. This CDR3 reads CASSASAVRGANVLTF. CDR3 bases: TGTGCCAGCAGTGCCAGCGCCGTCCGTGGGGCCAACGTCCTGACTTTC.